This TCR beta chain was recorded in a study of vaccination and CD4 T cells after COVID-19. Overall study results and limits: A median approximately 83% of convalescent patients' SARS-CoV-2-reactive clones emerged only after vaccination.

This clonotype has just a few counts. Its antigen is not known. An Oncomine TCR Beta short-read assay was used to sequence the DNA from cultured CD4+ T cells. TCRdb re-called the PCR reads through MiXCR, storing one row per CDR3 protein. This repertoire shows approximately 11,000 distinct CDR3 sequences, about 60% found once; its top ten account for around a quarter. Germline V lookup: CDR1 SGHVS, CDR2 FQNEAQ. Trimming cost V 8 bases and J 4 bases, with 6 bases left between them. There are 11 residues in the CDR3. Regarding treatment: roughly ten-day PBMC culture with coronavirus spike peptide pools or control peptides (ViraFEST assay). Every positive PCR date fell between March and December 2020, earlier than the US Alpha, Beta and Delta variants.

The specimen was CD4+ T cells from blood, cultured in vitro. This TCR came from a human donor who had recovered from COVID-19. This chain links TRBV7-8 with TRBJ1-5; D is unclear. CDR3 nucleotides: TGTGCCAGCGGATTAAATCAGCCCCAGCATTTT. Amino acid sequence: CASGLNQPQHF. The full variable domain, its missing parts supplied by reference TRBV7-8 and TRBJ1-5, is GAGVSQSPRYKVAKRGQDVALRCDPISGHVSLFWYQQALGQGPEFLTYFQNEAQLDKSGLPSDRFFAERPEGSVSTLKIQRTQQEDSAVYLCASGLNQPQHFGDGTRLSIL.